The sample holds many counts of the clone carrying this T cell receptor (beta chain). For TCRbeta, the library was prepared with unique molecular identifiers. TCRdb re-analysed the PCR reads in MiXCR, keeping a single row per CDR3 protein. In the table there are under 350,000 distinct CDR3 sequences, 9.9% of which are singletons. This CDR3 spans 14 amino acids. V lost 6 bases and J 1 base, leaving 12 bases between the germline ends. This entry comes from a study of T-cell reconstitution after alpha-beta-depleted transplantation in children. The sequencing here drew on PBMCs from the stem cell graft donor, taken from the stem cell graft. The chain is built from TRBV12-3 or TRBV12-4 and TRBJ1-1; D might be TRBD1 (6 bases). The sequence was obtained from a human donor who donated a stem cell graft to a child with SCID. The DNA of the CDR3 is TGTGCCAGCAGCCGAATACAGGGGAACACTGAAGCTTTCTTT. It specifies CASSRIQGNTEAFF.